A single sample gave rise to the 16 T cell receptor beta chains below, sequenced in a study of cytomegalovirus exposure and HLA in healthy donors (dated by TCRdb to about 2017). The method was the immunoSEQ multiplex PCR assay. For the multiplex PCR, a mixture combining 60 forward primers for TCR Vbeta segments and 13 reverse primers for TCR Jbeta segments was used. TCRdb retrieved this table from immuneACCESS and kept in-frame rearrangements only. Not all clones are present; in checked studies, unresolved V genes account for under half, and no reason is known for the remainder. The sample table holds some 190,000 clones, of which about 9% were seen once. Of the sample, roughly 1.4% is held by the ten largest clones. Source material: PBMCs. These receptors were taken from a woman aged 30 to 39 in good health and CMV-seropositive.

This clone has only a few counts. The chain is built from TRBV5-6 and TRBJ2-7, with no clear D. The length of the CDR3 is 15 residues. Germline values: CDR1 SGHDT, CDR2 YYEEEE. Trimming left V 2 bases short and J 5 bases short, with 17 bases between. In DNA, the CDR3 is TGTGCCAGCAGCTTTCCGAGTGAGGCTTCCGACGAGCAGTACTTC. Protein product: CASSFPSEASDEQYF.

This clone was detected only a few times. CDR3 region: CASSATSGTPRTQGEQFF. The CDR3 nucleotides are TGCGCCAGCAGCGCGACTAGCGGGACCCCTAGGACGCAGGGTGAGCAGTTCTTC. V gene TRBV5-1 combines with J gene TRBJ2-1; 11 nucleotides align to TRBD2. The CDR3 sequence is 18 residues long. Trimming cost V 4 bases and J 9 bases; bases outside gene matches: 18. Germline CDR1 is SGHRS and CDR2 is YFSETQ.

This chain uses TRBV5-6 with TRBJ1-4; D may be TRBD1 (6 bases). Germline CDR1 and CDR2: SGHDT and YYEEEE. This CDR3 has 15 residues. Trimming pared 4 bases from V and 0 bases from J, leaving 10 bases between. The CDR3 sequence: CASSPTGSTNEKLFF. CDR3 DNA sequence: TGTGCCAGCAGCCCGACAGGTTCAACTAATGAAAAACTGTTTTTT.

The table lists this clone with a few counts. The chain is built from TRBV7-6 and TRBJ1-2; possible D gene TRBD1, 5 bases. Trimming shortened V by 1 base and J by 7 bases, and 13 bases separated the two germline ends. The germline V gene has CDR1 SGHVS and CDR2 FNYEAQ. The CDR3 is 14 residues long. CDR3 sequence: CASSLGGRGGGYTF. CDR3 DNA sequence: TGTGCCAGCAGCTTAGGGGGCCGGGGGGGTGGCTACACCTTC.

This clone was counted a few times. Mismatch with germline at one junction end may stem from a read error. The chain carries TRBV29-1 and TRBJ1-3; 7 bases align to TRBD1. The CDR3 length is 14 residues. CDR1 and CDR2 (germline): SQVTM, ANQGSEA. The CDR3 region has the DNA TGCAGCGTGGAAGAGGGGGCTGTTGGAAACACCATATATTTT. This translates into CSVEEGAVGNTIYF.

This clone was seen only a few times. The J gene is TRBJ2-1, the V gene TRBV9; possibly TRBD2 for D (6 bases). Germline V lookup: CDR1 SGDLS, CDR2 YYNGEE. CDR3 length equals 15 residues. The ends were cut back, 0 bases at V and 4 bases at J, with 11 bases in the middle. The CDR3 region is CASSVELAPYNEQFF. CDR3 DNA: TGTGCCAGCAGCGTAGAACTAGCACCTTACAATGAGCAGTTCTTC.

This clone was seen a handful of times. The genes are TRBV5-4 and TRBJ1-2; the D gene is possibly TRBD1 (6 bases). Trimming removed 5 bases at V and 8 bases at J, with 25 bases between. CDR3 length: 16 amino acids. Germline V gene sequence: CDR1 SGHNT, CDR2 YYREEE (reference sequence). As DNA, the CDR3 is TGTGCCAGCAGGAGGGTTGAGGACAGAGCCCTTAGGGGCTACACCTTC. This sequence encodes CASRRVEDRALRGYTF.

The chain employs TRBV4-1 and TRBJ2-3; 7 nucleotides line up with TRBD2. V was pared by 0 bases and J by 6 bases, with 12 bases of the junction left unmatched. Germline-derived CDR1 and CDR2 are MGHRA and YSYEKL. The CDR3 loop spans 17 amino acids. The CDR3 protein is CASSQDPSAGASDTQYF. DNA of the CDR3: TGCGCCAGCAGCCAAGATCCCTCGGCGGGAGCGAGTGATACGCAGTATTTT.

This clone has only a few counts. The V and J genes are TRBV28 and TRBJ2-4, with D maybe TRBD2 (6 bases). With 7 bases removed from V and 9 bases from J, the gap between germline ends came to 22 bases. The CDR3 is 15 amino acids. Germline CDR1 reads MDHEN; CDR2 reads SYDVKM. The CDR3 region has the DNA TGTGCCAGCACTCCGGGGCAGGGAGGCTTTGGCATTCAGTACTTC. This translates into CASTPGQGGFGIQYF. The variable domain in full, with the rest retrieved from reference TRBV28 and TRBJ2-4, is DVKVTQSSRYLVKRTGEKVFLECVQDMDHENMFWYRQDPGLGLRLIYFSYDVKMKEKGDIPEGYSVSREKKERFSLILESASTNQTSMYLCASTPGQGGFGIQYFGAGTRLSVL.

This clone turned up a few times. The genes are TRBV7-8 and TRBJ2-1; TRBD2 matches 9 bases. This CDR3 contains 17 residues. V lost 6 bases to trimming and J lost 8 bases; unmatched junction nucleotides: 17. The germline V gene has CDR1 SGHVS and CDR2 FQNEAQ. CDR3 DNA sequence: TGTGCCAGCAGAGAATTGGGGGGCGCTAGCGGGAACCATGAGCAGTTCTTC. This sequence encodes CASRELGGASGNHEQFF.

This chain joins TRBV2 and TRBJ2-2; 12 bases are a match to TRBD2. Trimming cost V 6 bases and J 7 bases; bases outside gene matches: 3. The CDR3 covers 14 residues. The V gene's germline CDR1 is SNHLY and CDR2 FYNNEI. The DNA for the CDR3 is TGTGCCAGCAGGCCGACTAGCGGGAGCGGGGAGCTGTTTTTT. Its translation is CASRPTSGSGELFF. Using reference TRBV2 and TRBJ2-2 for the parts outside the CDR3, the full variable domain is EPEVTQTPSHQVTQMGQEVILRCVPISNHLYFYWYRQILGQKVEFLVSFYNNEISEKSEIFDDQFSVERPDGSNFTLKIRSTKLEDSAMYFCASRPTSGSGELFFGEGSRLTVL.

J is TRBJ1-3 and V is TRBV9; tentative D call: TRBD1 (6 bases). This CDR3 is built from 15 residues. Per germline, CDR1 SGDLS and CDR2 YYNGEE. Trimming cost V 0 bases and J 8 bases, with 15 bases left between them. The CDR3 loop is CASSVAGTPRDTIYF. CDR3 sequence (DNA): TGTGCCAGCAGCGTAGCCGGGACACCGAGGGACACCATATATTTT.

The chain carries TRBV5-6 and TRBJ2-1; 9 bases fit TRBD1. Losses at the gene ends were 4 bases for V and 4 bases for J; bases not matched to a gene: 6. The CDR3 runs 15 residues. Germline CDR1 is SGHDT and CDR2 is YYEEEE. The CDR3 sequence is CASSPYRGRYNEQFF. DNA of the CDR3: TGTGCCAGCAGCCCTTACAGGGGGCGGTACAATGAGCAGTTCTTC.

The chain combines TRBV5-6 with TRBJ2-7, with D possibly matching TRBD1 (5 bases). This CDR3 contains 14 residues. Germline CDR1 reads SGHDT; CDR2 reads YYEEEE. Trimming stripped 2 bases from V and 2 bases from J, with 11 bases between. CDR3 loop: CASSLDRTTYEQYF. Written as DNA, the CDR3 is TGTGCCAGCAGCTTAGACAGAACCACCTACGAGCAGTACTTC.

This clone was seen more than once but under ten times. This chain uses TRBV2 with TRBJ2-7, with TRBD2 as a possible D gene (5 bases). Trimming took off 5 bases at V and 0 bases at J, with 14 bases between the two ends. Germline values: CDR1 SNHLY, CDR2 FYNNEI. The CDR3 has 15 residues. The CDR3 is CASSFASGYSYEQYF. The DNA for the CDR3 is TGTGCCAGCAGTTTTGCGAGCGGCTACTCCTACGAGCAGTACTTC.

This clone was seen only a few times. V usage is TRBV29-1 and J usage is TRBJ2-5, with TRBD1 matching over 10 bases. The V gene's germline CDR1 is SQVTM and CDR2 ANQGSEA. V trimming: 5 bases; J trimming: 4 bases; junction bases outside the gene matches: 4. The CDR3 runs to 13 residues. This CDR3 is CSVRGQGLETQYF. DNA for the CDR3: TGCAGCGTTCGGGGACAGGGGTTAGAGACCCAGTACTTC.